Below, 24 T cell receptor beta chains from the same sample are listed, as sequenced in a study of cytomegalovirus exposure and HLA in healthy donors (dated by TCRdb to 2016 to 2017). The receptor library was made with the immunoSEQ multiplex PCR assay. For the multiplex PCR, a mixture combining 60 forward primers for TCR Vbeta segments and 13 reverse primers for TCR Jbeta segments was used. TCRdb's version of the immuneACCESS table is confined to in-frame rearrangements and falls short of the full clone set. An unresolved V gene accounts for under half of the shortfall where checked; the remainder is of unknown origin. The sample data list some 180,000 clones, and around four fifths of these were observed just once. The ten largest clonotypes hold less than 2% of the sample. The specimen was PBMCs. The receptors stem from a young woman in good health and CMV-seronegative.

The chain is built from TRBV4-1 and TRBJ2-5, with 8 bases lining up with TRBD2. Germline CDR1 is MGHRA and CDR2 is YSYEKL. This CDR3 has 15 amino acids. The V and J ends lost 0 bases and 3 bases, in that order; junction bases with no gene match: 3. Written as DNA, the CDR3 is TGCGCCAGCAGCCAAGAAAGCGGGGGCGAAGAGACCCAGTACTTC. It specifies CASSQESGGEETQYF.

The chain combines TRBV7-3 with TRBJ2-3; TRBD2 aligns across 10 bases. With 5 bases clipped from V and 1 base from J, the junction kept 6 bases outside the gene matches. CDR3 length: 16 amino acids. Germline V gene sequence: CDR1 SGHTA, CDR2 FQGTGA. CDR3 DNA sequence: TGTGCCAGCAGCGCCCACGGACTAGCGGGCACAGATACGCAGTATTTT. As protein: CASSAHGLAGTDTQYF.

This clone came up a few times. The J gene is TRBJ2-1, the V gene TRBV10-2; D is possibly TRBD2 (5 bases). CDR3 size: 14 residues. Per the germline V gene, CDR1 is WSHSY and CDR2 is SAAADI. Trimming removed 0 bases at V and 7 bases at J, with 10 bases between. CDR3 nucleotide sequence: TGCGCCAGCAGTGAGTCTACCACGGGGAATGAGCAGTTCTTC. Translated: CASSESTTGNEQFF.

The chain uses TRBV5-1 and TRBJ2-3; unclear D gene. The CDR3 extends over 13 amino acids. The germline V gene has CDR1 SGHRS and CDR2 YFSETQ. Between the trimmed V and J ends, which lost 4 bases and 5 bases, there was a span of 11 bases. CDR3 sequence (DNA): TGCGCCAGCAGCCGGGTCACCAGAGATACGCAGTATTTT. This encodes CASSRVTRDTQYF.

This clone was found once. This chain connects TRBV6-5 to TRBJ2-1; 9 bases line up with TRBD1. CDR3 length equals 14 residues. Per the germline V gene, CDR1 is MNHEY and CDR2 is SVGAGI. V trimming: 6 bases; J trimming: 7 bases; junction bases outside the gene matches: 7. This CDR3 is CASSRDRVVNEQFF. For the CDR3, the DNA is TGTGCCAGCAGCCGGGACAGGGTGGTAAATGAGCAGTTCTTC.

The table lists this clone with a count of one. This rearrangement joins TRBV27 to TRBJ2-4, with TRBD1 identical over 10 bases. The CDR3 loop spans 14 amino acids. Germline CDR1 and CDR2: MNHEY and SMNVEV (reference sequence). Trimming at V came to 2 bases and at J to 9 bases, leaving 4 bases not matched to a gene. CDR3: CASSLDRGHTIQYF. Written as DNA, the CDR3 is TGTGCCAGCAGTTTAGACAGGGGGCACACCATTCAGTACTTC.

The chain couples TRBV9 to TRBJ1-1; tentative D call: TRBD1 (5 bases). The CDR3 length is 16 residues. In germline, CDR1 is SGDLS, CDR2 YYNGEE. Trimming stripped 0 bases from V and 1 base from J, with 13 bases between. The CDR3 sequence: CASSVGVGEANTEAFF. The CDR3, as DNA: TGTGCCAGCAGCGTAGGGGTAGGGGAAGCGAACACTGAAGCTTTCTTT.

This clone was detected a few times. Different DNA sequences within this sample yield the same CDR3. The CDR3 region has the DNA TGCGCCAGCAGCTTGGGACTAGCGGGGGGTGATGAGCAGTTCTTC. It specifies CASSLGLAGGDEQFF. This chain links TRBV5-1 with TRBJ2-1; 13 bases map to TRBD2. Germline V gene sequence: CDR1 SGHRS, CDR2 YFSETQ. The length of the CDR3 is 15 residues. V lost 0 bases, J lost 8 bases, and 2 bases stayed unmatched. Based on the CDR3 plus reference TRBV5-1 and TRBJ2-1, the full variable domain is KAGVTQTPRYLIKTRGQQVTLSCSPISGHRSVSWYQQTPGQGLQFLFEYFSETQRNKGNFPGRFSGRQFSNSRSEMNVSTLELGDSALYLCASSLGLAGGDEQFFGPGTRLTVL.

This clone was seen just once. The CDR3 coding sequence is TGCGCCAGCAGCTTGGGACTAGCGGGGGCCTTATCCTACGAGCAGTACTTC. This sequence encodes CASSLGLAGALSYEQYF. The chain employs TRBV5-1 and TRBJ2-7; 12 bases agree with TRBD2. Unmatched junction bases numbered 5, after V lost 0 bases and J lost 1 base. Per germline, CDR1 SGHRS and CDR2 YFSETQ. The CDR3 is made up of 17 amino acids.

The chain couples TRBV30 to TRBJ2-7; a possible D gene is TRBD2 (6 bases). The ends were cut back, 0 bases at V and 0 bases at J, with 9 bases in the middle. Germline CDR1 and CDR2: GTSNPN and SVGIG (reference sequence). This CDR3 has 14 residues. The CDR3, as DNA: TGTGCCTGGAGTGTTGGAGGGAACTCCTACGAGCAGTACTTC. Translation gives CAWSVGGNSYEQYF.

The rearrangement links TRBV2 to TRBJ1-1, with D perhaps TRBD1 (6 bases). V was clipped by 4 bases and J by 4 bases, with 13 bases between them. The CDR3 has 14 residues. The germline V gene encodes CDR1 SNHLY and CDR2 FYNNEI. Written as DNA, the CDR3 is TGTGCCAGCAGTGTGAGGAGGGGGGGCACTGAAGCTTTCTTT. Protein: CASSVRRGGTEAFF.

The J gene is TRBJ2-1, the V gene TRBV7-2; 8 bases are shared with TRBD2. The V gene end was trimmed by 5 bases and the J gene end by 0 bases; junction bases not matched to a gene: 6. This CDR3 is 16 amino acids long. The germline CDR1 and CDR2 sequences are SGHTA and FQGNSA. The CDR3 protein is CASSVNSGNSYNEQFF. In DNA, the CDR3 is TGTGCCAGCAGCGTGAATAGCGGGAACTCCTACAATGAGCAGTTCTTC.

The CDR3 DNA follows: TGCGCCAGCAGAGCTGCCGGGGTGAGCCGGGGAGAGACCCAGTACTTC. As protein: CASRAAGVSRGETQYF. This chain uses TRBV5-1 with TRBJ2-5, with D tentatively TRBD2 (5 bases). V lost 5 bases and J 4 bases, leaving 21 bases between the germline ends. This CDR3 region has 16 residues. Germline loops: CDR1 SGHRS, CDR2 YFSETQ.

The CDR3 loop is CASSRTGLNTEAFF. CDR3 bases: TGTGCCAGCAGTCGGACAGGGCTGAACACTGAAGCTTTCTTT. This chain uses TRBV6-5 with TRBJ1-1, with 8 bases fitting TRBD1. CDR1 is MNHEY and CDR2 is SVGAGI in the germline V gene. This CDR3 has 14 residues. Trimming removed 5 bases from V and 0 bases from J; junction bases left unmatched: 2.

The chain links TRBV27 to TRBJ2-3; D not resolved. Germline V gene data show CDR1 as MNHEY and CDR2 as SMNVEV (reference sequence). The CDR3 extends over 13 amino acids. Trimming took 0 bases from V and 2 from J, leaving 3 bases between them. As DNA, the CDR3 is TGTGCCAGCAGTTTATCGGCCACAGATACGCAGTATTTT. As protein: CASSLSATDTQYF.

The V and J genes are TRBV5-1 and TRBJ2-2, with TRBD1 identical over 8 bases. V was clipped by 0 bases and J by 5 bases; unmatched bases: 9. CDR1 SGHRS and CDR2 YFSETQ come from the germline V gene. The CDR3 totals 17 residues. The CDR3 is CASSLGGQGAYTGELFF. The DNA for the CDR3 is TGCGCCAGCAGCTTGGGAGGCCAGGGGGCCTATACCGGGGAGCTGTTTTTT.

The chain links TRBV5-6 to TRBJ2-2; TRBD1 might be the D (5 bases). Per the germline V gene, CDR1 is SGHDT and CDR2 is YYEEEE. Trimming stripped 0 bases from V and 13 bases from J, with 10 bases between. The CDR3 extends over 12 amino acids. CDR3 loop: CASSLGDSRLFF. CDR3 DNA sequence: TGTGCCAGCAGCTTGGGAGACAGTAGGCTGTTTTTT.

Here the CDR3 reads CASSVTANYGYTF. CDR3 DNA: TGTGCCAGCAGCGTGACAGCTAACTATGGCTACACCTTC. The chain joins TRBV5-6 to TRBJ1-2; maybe TRBD1 (5 bases). Germline V gene sequence: CDR1 SGHDT, CDR2 YYEEEE. This CDR3 is built from 13 residues. Deletions cut 4 bases from V and 0 bases from J, with 7 bases between.

This sequence joins TRBV7-8 and TRBJ1-2; possibly TRBD1 for D (6 bases). This CDR3 region has 16 residues. Germline CDR1 SGHVS, CDR2 FQNEAQ. V was clipped by 4 bases and J by 4 bases, with 19 bases between them. The CDR3 sequence: CASSYPPQGLSYGYTF. CDR3 coding DNA: TGTGCCAGCAGCTATCCTCCCCAGGGGCTTTCCTATGGCTACACCTTC.

This clone was counted once. This sequence joins TRBV5-1 and TRBJ2-2; D not resolved. CDR3 size: 15 residues. Germline V gene data show CDR1 as SGHRS and CDR2 as YFSETQ. The germline V and J ends were trimmed by 0 bases and 4 bases, with 10 bases remaining between them. In DNA, the CDR3 is TGCGCCAGCAGCTTGGAGCCTGGGCTCACCGGGGAGCTGTTTTTT. It is translated as CASSLEPGLTGELFF.

The chain has TRBV4-2 and TRBJ2-3, with 10 bases that match TRBD2. CDR1 LGHNA and CDR2 YNFKEQ come from the germline V gene. Trimming cost V 0 bases and J 9 bases; bases outside gene matches: 12. CDR3 size: 17 residues. CDR3: CASSQETAGGPSGTQYF. The CDR3 DNA sequence: TGTGCCAGCAGCCAAGAAACAGCGGGGGGGCCCTCAGGGACGCAGTATTTT.

This CDR3 reads CASSVSENTEAFF. The DNA of the CDR3 is TGTGCCAGCAGCGTATCAGAGAACACTGAAGCTTTCTTT. The chain links TRBV9 to TRBJ1-1; D not certain. CDR3 length: 13 residues. Germline CDR1 is SGDLS and CDR2 is YYNGEE. V was clipped by 1 base and J by 1 base, with 5 bases between them.

The gene calls are TRBV6-1 and TRBJ2-7; 8 nucleotides align to TRBD1. The CDR3 totals 14 residues. Per the germline V gene, CDR1 is MNHNS and CDR2 is SASEGT. V gave up 6 bases and J gave up 3 bases; unmatched junction bases: 7. The DNA for the CDR3 is TGTGCCAGCAGCAAATCCAGGGGGCTCTACGAGCAGTACTTC. Translation gives CASSKSRGLYEQYF.

The rearrangement joins TRBV30 to TRBJ1-6; D call uncertain. The germline gives CDR1 GTSNPN, CDR2 SVGIG (reference sequence). CDR3 size: 14 residues. Between the trimmed V and J ends, which lost 5 bases and 3 bases, there was a span of 11 bases. DNA for the CDR3: TGTGCCTGGGCGGGCAGGAACTATAATTCACCCCTCCACTTT. It specifies CAWAGRNYNSPLHF.